This TCR beta chain derives from a study of beta chain features in type 1 diabetes. Study-wide points: Significant though moderate, a shortening of TCRB CDR3s appeared in all four CD4+ subsets of Type 1 diabetes patients.

This CDR3 is 14 amino acids long. The V segment lost 4 bases and the J segment 4 bases; nucleotides outside the gene matches: 7. From germline, CDR1 is LGHNA and CDR2 YSLEER. cDNA synthesis used the whole RNA isolate, giving expressed TCRB sequences. Measured with immunoSEQ multiplex PCR; TCRdb has only the in-frame clones, and not every one. The table includes about 16,000 clones, approximately 70% detected once. As concerns this clone: As yet, its antigen is unknown.

This chain uses TRBV4-3 with TRBJ2-7; 7 positions agree with TRBD2. This receptor was obtained from a man aged 30 to 45 with type 1 diabetes. Input material: stem cell memory CD4+ T cells from blood. The CDR3: CASSRRGGEYEQYF. CDR3 coding DNA: TGCGCCAGCAGCCGCCGGGGAGGGGAATACGAGCAGTACTTC.